The present TCR beta chain was sequenced within a study of beta chain features in type 1 diabetes (dated by TCRdb to the late 2010s). About the full investigation: Patients and healthy donors did not differ in mean age, gender distribution, total cell number or subset yield. Whereas all 30 or so donors provided naive and central memory subsets, regulatory and stem cell-like memory subsets were isolated from just 8 patients and roughly eight healthy donors. A total of approximately 99,000,000 sorted cells were examined across all samples, and RNA yield correlated strongly with the number of cells per subset. The study compared TCRB repertoires of sorted circulating CD4+ T cell subsets between recently diagnosed type 1 diabetes patients and matched healthy donors.

Findings and caveats that apply to the study as a whole: Because cDNA was sequenced instead of genomic DNA, highly expressing activated cells could be over-represented, though the groups showed no difference in activation or CD3 levels. Type 1 diabetes patients showed a moderate but significant shortening of TCRB CDR3 length in all four CD4+ subsets. Shorter templates might be favored by PCR, yet because patient and control samples were amplified and corrected together, any such skew would affect both groups equally. Naive, central memory and regulatory TCRB repertoires appeared to be more similar among patients than among healthy donors. Fewer insertions and more nucleotide deletions at VDJ recombination sites were observed in patients with type 1 diabetes, implying thymic rearrangement abnormalities. Because small numbers of individuals were included in the HLA sub-analyses, any influence of HLA type on TCRB rearrangement was left unresolved.

The entire amount of isolated RNA was reverse transcribed using the High Capacity cDNA Reverse Transcription Kit, so the sequenced TCRB transcripts were expressed ones. Deep immunoSEQ sequencing was performed on naive, central memory and regulatory T cell samples, with an average of roughly 3.5 million total reads per sample. After sorted cells were lysed in RLT buffer, RNA was extracted with DNase-treated RNeasy Micro or Mini kits, with the choice depending on cell number. Each cell subset was processed separately to prevent cross-contamination, with patient and healthy donor samples processed together. Using the immunoSEQ multiplex PCR, TCRB sequences were amplified from cDNA into 87-bp fragments spanning the CDR3 region. Amplicons were sequenced on the Illumina HiSeq platform. Per the source publication's procedure: PCR bias was corrected computationally using synthetic template baselines, and reads within Hamming distance 2 were collapsed, with unmergeable singletons discarded. Reads were aligned against IMGT so that V, D and J genes, CDR3 length and insertions or deletions at six rearrangement sites could be assigned. Within each subset, clonotype counts were normalized to sorted cell number, and only after that were true diversity and Gini coefficients computed with the tcR R package. The overlap coefficient, calculated on TCRB nucleotide sequences, was used to measure repertoire sharing. Out-of-frame TCRB sequences from naive cells were analyzed to stand in for the pre-selection repertoire. The immuneACCESS repertoire file appears here via TCRdb, limited to in-frame rearrangements. These files lack a portion of the clones; in checked studies, under half of the deficit traces to unresolved V genes, and the cause of the others is not known. The V and J calls and clone size come from that table; D and trimming were worked out from the DNA. The sample yields roughly 250,000 clones; 9% to 10% were counted once. The biggest ten clones account for approximately 0.03% of the sample.

Each donor gave one peripheral blood draw, averaging approximately 0.12 L, which was collected into heparinised tubes. A BD FACSAria II was used to sort naive, central memory, regulatory and stem cell-like memory CD4+ T cells with a panel that included CD45RO, CCR7, CD25, CD127, CD95 and CD27. A purity above 98% was achieved for all sorted populations. Right away, PBMCs were isolated by Lymphoprep density gradient centrifugation and were stained directly, with no culture step. Samples were stained and sorted in pairs, with one healthy donor and one patient per experiment, so that batch effects were minimized. Taken from cysteine to phenylalanine, the CDR3 has 14 residues. The read is trimmed to its CDR3 DNA, 42 bases read in frame from base 1. Based on the germline V gene (reference sequence), the CDR1 and CDR2 sequences are LNHDA and SQIVND. V trim: 4 bases; J trim: 8 bases; unmatched bases: 7. Details on this clone: Its antigen is still unknown. Base qualities were left out, and no much larger clone turns up one base away.

This sequence uses TRBV19 and TRBJ2-1; 8 junctional bases match TRBD1. The sequencing input was naive CD4+ T cells from blood. The cell subset or site label, as the study defines it: true naive CD4+ T cells. The TCR comes from a woman aged 18-29 years in good health. DNA sequence: TGTGCCAGTAGTACCCGGACAGGGCATGATGAGCAGTTCTTC. Protein translation: CASSTRTGHDEQFF.